The 17 T cell receptor beta chains given below trace back to one sample, sequenced in a study of T-cell reconstitution after alpha-beta-depleted transplantation in children (dated by TCRdb to about 2016). Explained via the paper, the treatment or condition label denotes: allogeneic hematopoietic cell transplantation with graft depleted of TCRalphabeta T cells and CD19 B cells. Library creation used PCR. The data were produced on an Illumina HiSeq 2500. TCR library preparation used molecular barcoding, with unique molecular identifiers applied to normalize quantification of the TCRbeta repertoire. TCRdb itself trimmed the public reads at Q25 with fastp, ran MiXCR and retained productive beta chains. Every entry covers one CDR3 protein and lists the most common genes and DNA from its rows. For this sample there are around 960,000 distinct CDR3 sequences; about 29% appear just once. Approximately 30% of the sample rests with the top ten.

This specimen consisted of PBMCs, mostly from graft donor cells, obtained 360 days after TCRalphabeta/CD19-depleted stem cell transplant. Source of these receptors: a boy in the first two years of life who had a stem cell transplant for SCID, so the T cells may come from the graft donor.

This clonotype came up a few times. The chain joins TRBV20-1 to TRBJ1-2; perhaps TRBD1 as D (5 bases). V lost 0 bases, J lost 7 bases, and 18 bases lay in between. This CDR3 contains 15 residues. Germline assignment: CDR1 DFQATT and CDR2 SNEGSKA (reference sequence). Here the CDR3 DNA reads TGCAGTGCTAGAGACCCTTGGCCCCAGGGAAGTGGCTACACCTTC. Amino acid sequence: CSARDPWPQGSGYTF.

V usage is TRBV20-1 and J usage is TRBJ2-3, with D possibly called TRBD1 or TRBD2 (6 bases each). The V gene's germline CDR1 is DFQATT and CDR2 SNEGSKA (reference sequence). Trimming removed 3 bases from V and 1 base from J, with 11 bases in between. The CDR3 extends over 14 amino acids. This CDR3 is CSASGGRRTDTQYF. CDR3 bases: TGCAGTGCTAGCGGGGGCCGACGCACAGATACGCAGTATTTT.

This clonotype was seen repeatedly, ten times or more. This chain uses TRBV20-1 with TRBJ2-2; possibly TRBD1 for D (5 bases). The ends were cut back, 3 bases at V and 7 bases at J, with 9 bases in the middle. This CDR3 has 12 residues. CDR1 and CDR2 (germline): DFQATT, SNEGSKA (reference sequence). The CDR3 loop is CSARQQGGELFF. The DNA for the CDR3 is TGCAGTGCTAGGCAGCAGGGCGGGGAGCTGTTTTTT.

This clonotype was counted a few times. The chain joins TRBV28 to TRBJ1-1, with TRBD1 matching over 9 bases. V was pared by 7 bases and J by 6 bases, with 9 bases of the junction left unmatched. Germline CDR1 MDHEN, CDR2 SYDVKM. The CDR3 contains 14 residues. The CDR3 nucleotides are TGTGCCAGCACCCCGGGACAGGGAAGGTCTGAAGCTTTCTTT. This sequence encodes CASTPGQGRSEAFF.

This clonotype was seen a handful of times. This chain joins TRBV20-1 and TRBJ2-2; 7 bases line up with TRBD1. The V gene end was trimmed by 2 bases and the J gene end by 7 bases; junction bases not matched to a gene: 16. The CDR3 has 17 residues. Germline CDR1 reads DFQATT; CDR2 reads SNEGSKA (reference sequence). Here the CDR3 DNA reads TGCAGTGCTAGAAGGGTGGGACACAGGGGACGGGTCGGGGAGCTGTTTTTT. Its translation: CSARRVGHRGRVGELFF.

This clonotype was seen a handful of times. The chain links TRBV12-3 or TRBV12-4 to TRBJ1-1; a weak D match, TRBD1 (5 bases). The CDR3 covers 13 residues. V shed 6 bases and J shed 4 bases, with 12 bases lying between them. CDR3 protein: CASSRTRGTEAFF. CDR3 DNA sequence: TGTGCCAGCAGCAGGACGAGGGGCACTGAAGCTTTCTTT.

The table lists this clonotype with a few counts. The J gene is TRBJ1-1, the V gene TRBV10-3; TRBD1 might be the D (5 bases). The CDR3 sequence is 16 residues long. The ends were cut back, 6 bases at V and 0 bases at J, with 17 bases in the middle. Germline V gives CDR1 ENHRY, CDR2 SYGVKD. The CDR3 DNA reads TGTGCCATCAGAGGCGACAGTCGGTTCTTGAACACTGAAGCTTTCTTT. Protein product: CAIRGDSRFLNTEAFF.

This rearrangement joins TRBV5-6 to TRBJ1-1; TRBD1 might be the D (5 bases). Trimming cost V 4 bases and J 4 bases, with 14 bases left between them. Germline CDR1 and CDR2: SGHDT and YYEEEE. The CDR3 extends over 14 amino acids. The CDR3 nucleotides read TGTGCCAGCAGCGATTACAAAAGGGGCACTGAAGCTTTCTTT. Its translation: CASSDYKRGTEAFF.

This clonotype was found a few times. The V call is TRBV12-3 or TRBV12-4, the J call TRBJ2-3, with TRBD1 identical over 8 bases. J gave up 2 bases and V 6 bases, and 7 bases lay outside the gene matches. CDR3 length: 15 amino acids. The CDR3 DNA reads as TGTGCCAGCAGCCCAAGACAGGGGACCACAGATACGCAGTATTTT. This codes for CASSPRQGTTDTQYF.

This clonotype was counted between two and nine times. This chain links TRBV5-1 with TRBJ2-5; D is unresolved. The germline V gene has CDR1 SGHRS and CDR2 YFSETQ. The CDR3 is 15 amino acids. Trimming pared 0 bases from V and 7 bases from J, leaving 16 bases between. The CDR3 DNA follows: TGCGCCAGCAGCTTGGGGCGGCAGCTCGTTAGGACCCAGTACTTC. This gives the protein CASSLGRQLVRTQYF. The full variable domain, its missing parts supplied by reference TRBV5-1 and TRBJ2-5, is KAGVTQTPRYLIKTRGQQVTLSCSPISGHRSVSWYQQTPGQGLQFLFEYFSETQRNKGNFPGRFSGRQFSNSRSEMNVSTLELGDSALYLCASSLGRQLVRTQYFGPGTRLLVL.

This clonotype occurred a few times. One junction end disagrees with the germline gene, perhaps due to a read error. The chain combines TRBV20-1 with TRBJ1-1; weak D call: TRBD1 (6 bases). This CDR3 is 16 amino acids long. Germline V CDR1 and CDR2: DFQATT, SNEGSKA (reference sequence). The CDR3 loop reads CSARKPPGQLNTEAVF. The CDR3 DNA reads TGCAGTGCTAGAAAGCCCCCCGGACAGTTGAACACTGAAGCGGTCTTT.

Worth noting for this clonotype: The missing conserved phenylalanine or tryptophan at the end of this CDR3 makes a read error likely. The DNA is left out, because the CDR3 cannot be placed on it with certainty; the CDR3 is given as TCRdb lists it. The chain combines TRBV21-1 with TRBJ1-1. TRBV21-1 is reported as a pseudogene. The CDR3 is made up of 8 amino acids, end residues included. CDR3 sequence: CASSLAVL.

This clonotype was detected many times. The V call is TRBV6-5, the J call TRBJ2-7; 12 nucleotides line up with TRBD2. This CDR3 comprises 15 residues. Trimming took 7 bases from V and 4 from J; bases not matched to a gene: 8. CDR1 is MNHEY, CDR2 SVGAGI, per germline. The CDR3 DNA sequence: TGTGCCAGCACCGACCTAGCGGGGGGGCCGTACGAGCAGTACTTC. Residues: CASTDLAGGPYEQYF.

J is TRBJ2-3 and V is TRBV28; possibly TRBD2 for D (5 bases). Trimming shortened V by 3 bases and J by 2 bases, and 15 bases separated the two germline ends. In germline, CDR1 is MDHEN, CDR2 SYDVKM. The CDR3 loop spans 16 amino acids. CDR3 sequence (DNA): TGTGCCAGCAGTTTCTCTTTGGACTTAGACACAGATACGCAGTATTTT. Protein: CASSFSLDLDTDTQYF. The full variable domain, its missing parts supplied by reference TRBV28 and TRBJ2-3, is DVKVTQSSRYLVKRTGEKVFLECVQDMDHENMFWYRQDPGLGLRLIYFSYDVKMKEKGDIPEGYSVSREKKERFSLILESASTNQTSMYLCASSFSLDLDTDTQYFGPGTRLTVL.

For the CDR3, the DNA is TGTGCCAGCAGCTTAGCGAGCAGGGGGGGCAATCAGCCCCAGCATTTT. Translation gives CASSLASRGGNQPQHF. The genes are TRBV7-2 and TRBJ1-5; 7 bases map to TRBD1. In germline, CDR1 is SGHTA, CDR2 FQGNSA. The V segment lost 0 bases and the J segment 2 bases; nucleotides outside the gene matches: 4. The CDR3 covers 16 residues.

The rearrangement joins TRBV5-6 to TRBJ2-1, with 14 bases aligning to TRBD2. Germline V gives CDR1 SGHDT, CDR2 YYEEEE. V gave up 0 bases and J gave up 0 bases; unmatched junction bases: 11. This CDR3 comprises 21 residues. Written as DNA, the CDR3 is TGTGCCAGCAGCTTGGGTTTCCGGACTAGCGGGGGGATAACCTCCTACAATGAGCAGTTCTTC. Its protein is CASSLGFRTSGGITSYNEQFF. Combining the CDR3 with reference TRBV5-6 and TRBJ2-1 gives the whole variable domain DAGVTQSPTHLIKTRGQQVTLRCSPKSGHDTVSWYQQALGQGPQFIFQYYEEEERQRGNFPDRFSGHQFPNYSSELNVNALLLGDSALYLCASSLGFRTSGGITSYNEQFFGPGTRLTVL.

This chain uses TRBV4-1 with TRBJ2-1, with 8 positions matching TRBD1. Germline V gene data show CDR1 as MGHRA and CDR2 as YSYEKL. With V trimmed by 1 base and J by 15 bases, 5 bases remained unmatched. The CDR3 sequence is 12 residues long. The CDR3 DNA reads TGCGCCAGCAGCCAAGGACAGGGGTCTCCGTTCTTC. Translated, it gives CASSQGQGSPFF.